Below are 15 T cell receptor beta chains sequenced from a single sample in a study of T cells in Graves' hyperthyroidism and ophthalmopathy. Amplification yielded TCR beta CDR3 regions, with RNA transcripts as the source. Researchers ran a first-round RT-PCR on the TCR CDR3 using the HTBI primer set. TCRdb fed the multiplex PCR reads into MiXCR, producing one record per CDR3 protein. Altogether roughly 700,000 distinct CDR3 sequences are present, less than 15% being singletons, with the ten largest covering more than 8.5%. Input material: blood. All receptors come from a woman younger than 35 with Graves' hyperthyroidism.

The CDR3 nucleotides are TGCGCCAGCAGCTTGACGACAGGGGCTCTGCTTGGGGCCAACGTCCTGACTTTC. Its translation: CASSLTTGALLGANVLTF. The chain joins TRBV5-1 to TRBJ2-6, with 8 nucleotides matching TRBD1. Germline CDR1 SGHRS, CDR2 YFSETQ. V lost 1 base and J lost 3; bases outside the gene matches: 9. The CDR3 has 18 residues.

The chain couples TRBV28 to TRBJ2-7; TRBD2 matches at 11 bases. The CDR3 consists of 16 residues. Germline loops: CDR1 MDHEN, CDR2 SYDVKM. V was clipped by 4 bases and J by 7 bases; unmatched bases: 12. In DNA, the CDR3 is TGTGCCAGCAGTTCCCACTCGACTAGCGGGATAGGGGAGCAGTACTTC. Amino acid sequence: CASSSHSTSGIGEQYF.

Only a few counts were recorded for this clonotype. Because it lacks the conserved phenylalanine or tryptophan at the end, this CDR3 is likely a read error. The J gene is TRBJ2-3, the V gene TRBV13, with 10 bases aligning to TRBD2. Trimming cost V 5 bases and J 5 bases; bases outside gene matches: 7. The V gene's germline CDR1 is PRHDT and CDR2 FYEKMQ (reference sequence). The CDR3 covers 15 residues. CDR3 nucleotide sequence: TGTGCCAGCAGCATCTCTAGCGGGAGTGGAGATACGCAGTATCTT. Its translation: CASSISSGSGDTQYL.

The rearrangement links TRBV20-1 to TRBJ1-1, with D maybe TRBD1 (5 bases). Germline CDR1 is DFQATT and CDR2 is SNEGSKA (reference sequence). The V gene lost 2 bases and the J gene lost 7 bases, with 20 bases spanning the gap. This CDR3 contains 15 residues. The CDR3 sequence: CSARTKGQAPFEAFF. CDR3 nucleotide sequence: TGCAGTGCTAGAACAAAGGGGCAGGCACCTTTTGAAGCTTTCTTT.

The chain carries TRBV7-2 and TRBJ2-3; D is possibly TRBD1 or TRBD2 (5 bases each). V was clipped by 3 bases and J by 3 bases, with 10 bases between them. CDR3 length equals 14 residues. Germline loops: CDR1 SGHTA, CDR2 FQGNSA. The CDR3 sequence: CASSFYWGTDTQYF. CDR3 nucleotide sequence: TGTGCCAGCAGCTTTTATTGGGGGACAGATACGCAGTATTTT.

On this clonotype itself: Being one base from a much bigger clone, this may be a read error. The conserved phenylalanine or tryptophan normally closing the CDR3 is absent here, so this likely arose from a read error. The chain carries TRBV7-9 and TRBJ2-7; D is possibly TRBD1 (5 bases). The CDR3 is 15 amino acids. CDR1 and CDR2 (germline): SEHNR, FQNEAQ (reference sequence). Deletions cut 1 base from V and 3 bases from J, with 13 bases between. The DNA for the CDR3 is TGTGCCAGCAGCTTAGAGGGCAGGGAATACTACGAGCAGTACCTC. Protein: CASSLEGREYYEQYL.

This clonotype was counted at least ten times. The gene calls are TRBV7-8 and TRBJ2-7; tentatively, D is TRBD2 (5 bases). Germline CDR1 reads SGHVS; CDR2 reads FQNEAQ. V lost 6 bases to trimming and J lost 5 bases, with 17 bases between them. CDR3 length: 14 residues. In DNA, the CDR3 is TGTGCCAGCAGATCAGGCCCTAGCAACGACGAGCAGTACTTC. Translating gives CASRSGPSNDEQYF.

The table lists this clonotype with many counts. CDR3 in amino acids: CASTLGTPRNNSPLHF. The CDR3 DNA sequence: TGTGCCAGCACCCTTGGGACACCGAGGAATAATTCACCCCTCCACTTT. The V call is TRBV2, the J call TRBJ1-6; possibly TRBD1 for D (6 bases). Trimming left V 7 bases short and J 5 bases short, with 18 bases between. The CDR3 contains 16 residues. Germline lookup yields CDR1 SNHLY and CDR2 FYNNEI. Filled out from reference TRBV2 and TRBJ1-6, the complete variable domain reads EPEVTQTPSHQVTQMGQEVILRCVPISNHLYFYWYRQILGQKVEFLVSFYNNEISEKSEIFDDQFSVERPDGSNFTLKIRSTKLEDSAMYFCASTLGTPRNNSPLHFGNGTRLTVT.

In this sample, this clonotype turned up a few times. The rearrangement joins TRBV7-3 to TRBJ2-5; TRBD2 agrees at 9 bases. The CDR3 consists of 16 residues. The V gene's germline CDR1 is SGHTA and CDR2 FQGTGA. V was clipped by 3 bases and J by 5 bases; unmatched bases: 10. The CDR3 DNA reads as TGTGCCAGCAGCTTCCATCCGGGACTAGCTTTTGAGACCCAGTACTTC. It codes for CASSFHPGLAFETQYF. Filled out from reference TRBV7-3 and TRBJ2-5, the complete variable domain reads GAGVSQTPSNKVTEKGKYVELRCDPISGHTALYWYRQSLGQGPEFLIYFQGTGAADDSGLPNDRFFAVRPEGSVSTLKIQRTERGDSAVYLCASSFHPGLAFETQYFGPGTRLLVL.

This clonotype was counted at least ten times. The chain carries TRBV11-3 and TRBJ2-1; a weak D match, TRBD2 (7 bases). Germline V lookup: CDR1 SGHNT, CDR2 YENEEA. CDR3 size: 16 residues. The V and J ends lost 5 bases and 1 base respectively, with 15 bases between them. CDR3 residues: CASSPREGQSYNEQFF. CDR3 coding DNA: TGTGCCAGCAGCCCTAGGGAGGGACAATCCTACAATGAGCAGTTCTTC. Looking up the rest from reference TRBV11-3 and TRBJ2-1 gives the full variable domain: EAGVVQSPRYKIIEKKQPVAFWCNPISGHNTLYWYLQNLGQGPELLIRYENEEAVDDSQLPKDRFSAERLKGVDSTLKIQPAELGDSAVYLCASSPREGQSYNEQFFGPGTRLTVL.

This clonotype was detected a few times. The chain links TRBV4-2 to TRBJ1-2; a possible D gene is TRBD1 (6 bases). The CDR3 contains 15 residues. Germline CDR1 reads LGHNA; CDR2 reads YNFKEQ. Deletions cut 2 bases from V and 10 bases from J, with 20 bases between. The CDR3 DNA follows: TGTGCCAGCAGCCAACCATCGCGCCCCGCAGGGGCCTACACCTTC. Its translation is CASSQPSRPAGAYTF.

This clonotype was recorded at least ten times. This chain joins TRBV3-1 and TRBJ1-1, with D perhaps TRBD1 (6 bases). The germline V and J ends were trimmed by 4 bases and 6 bases, with 12 bases remaining between them. Germline CDR1 and CDR2: LGHDT and YNNKEL (reference sequence). The CDR3 covers 13 residues. DNA of the CDR3: TGTGCCAGCAGCCGGATACAGGGCGCTGAAGCTTTCTTT. Protein product: CASSRIQGAEAFF. Full variable domain (outside the CDR3, taken from reference TRBV3-1 and TRBJ1-1): DTAVSQTPKYLVTQMGNDKSIKCEQNLGHDTMYWYKQDSKKFLKIMFSYNNKELIINETVPNRFSPKSPDKAHLNLHINSLELGDSAVYFCASSRIQGAEAFFGQGTRLTVV.

This rearrangement joins TRBV4-2 to TRBJ2-5; D perhaps matches TRBD1 (6 bases). Trimming pared 0 bases from V and 3 bases from J, leaving 11 bases between. The CDR3 extends over 15 amino acids. CDR1 and CDR2 (germline): LGHNA, YNFKEQ. CDR3 coding DNA: TGTGCCAGCAGCCAAGACGGGGCAGGGGAAGAGACCCAGTACTTC. As protein: CASSQDGAGEETQYF.

The chain couples TRBV15 to TRBJ1-4; TRBD1 might be the D (5 bases). Germline loops: CDR1 LNHNV, CDR2 YYDKDF (reference sequence). This CDR3 contains 13 residues. The germline V and J ends were trimmed by 5 bases and 7 bases, with 11 bases remaining between them. DNA for the CDR3: TGTGCCACCAGCCTCGGGGGTTTTGAAAAACTGTTTTTT. This sequence encodes CATSLGGFEKLFF.

This clonotype was recorded many times. The chain employs TRBV18 and TRBJ1-2; TRBD1 might be the D (5 bases). Between the trimmed V and J ends, which lost 0 bases and 10 bases, there was a span of 15 bases. The CDR3 covers 14 residues. CDR1 is KGHSH, CDR2 LQKENI, per germline. The CDR3 region has the DNA TGTGCCAGCTCACCACCTACGACAGTGCAGTCCTACACCTTC. Its protein is CASSPPTTVQSYTF.